This TCR beta chain was identified during a study of PD-1 blockade in classical Hodgkin lymphoma. Study-wide results and caveats: Sources of repertoire differences remain undefined, possibly disease activity or prior therapy. Newly diagnosed patients were said to have less baseline TCR diversity than healthy donors did. Similar baseline diversity was found in complete responders and newly diagnosed patients.

Patients all relapsed after autologous stem cell transplantation, and there was variation in brentuximab vedotin exposure. As regards this clone: Its antigen is undetermined.

V was shortened by 2 bases and J by 0 bases, with 6 bases between the two germline ends. This CDR3 has 14 amino acids. The V gene's germline CDR1 is SGHRS and CDR2 YFSETQ. The protocol was immunoSEQ multiplex PCR, while the TCRdb copy is restricted to in-frame clones and leaves out a portion. This sample has about 94,000 clones, with 89% found just once. The chain joins TRBV5-1 to TRBJ2-1; D gene unclear. This material consisted of peripheral blood mononuclear cells (PBMCs), taken before the second cycle of nivolumab. The sequence was collected from a human donor with classical Hodgkin lymphoma. For the CDR3, the DNA is TGCGCCAGCAGCTTCGAGAGCTCCTACAATGAGCAGTTCTTC. This gives the protein CASSFESSYNEQFF.